The source of this T cell receptor (beta chain) is a study of cytomegalovirus exposure and HLA in healthy donors. Study outcomes and limitations: The tendency of first-cohort TCR clusters to co-occur in the approximately 120 validation repertoires was identified by a subsequent analysis.

CDR1 is LNHDA and CDR2 is SQIVND in the germline V gene (reference sequence). The length of the CDR3 is 14 residues. The V gene lost 3 bases and the J gene lost 5 bases, with 14 bases spanning the gap. Libraries were prepared by immunoSEQ multiplex PCR; TCRdb keeps only in-frame clonotypes and omits some of them. Among over 150,000 clones, 85% were seen once, and the ten largest hold roughly 15%. About this clone itself: Its antigen is not identified.

The sequence was collected from a young man in good health and CMV-seropositive. The material sequenced was PBMCs. The chain joins TRBV19 to TRBJ2-7; possibly TRBD1 for D (5 bases). This chain's CDR3 is CASSIGALAHEQYF. The CDR3 coding sequence is TGTGCCAGTAGTATTGGGGCCTTGGCGCACGAGCAGTACTTC.